This TCR beta chain derives from a study of patients and donors after allogeneic stem cell transplantation. This clonotype was seen a few times. TCRdb independently ran MiXCR on the RT-PCR reads; one entry per CDR3 protein. This sample has approximately 430,000 distinct CDR3 sequences; approximately 16% occur once, and the top ten carry less than 8%. The CDR3 is 15 residues long. The V end lost 0 bases, the J end lost 3 bases, and 9 bases lay between the germline ends. The germline gives CDR1 MNHNS, CDR2 SASEGT. The chain carries TRBV6-1 and TRBJ1-5; D is uncertain. What was sequenced was blood, either unsorted or a sorted T cell fraction (not recorded which). This clonotype originated in a human donor who was either an allogeneic HSCT recipient or a stem cell or donor lymphocyte infusion donor (not recorded which). It is not recorded whose cells these are; they may come from a transplant donor. The CDR3 sequence is CASSEARRSNQPQHF. For the CDR3, the DNA is TGTGCCAGCAGTGAAGCGCGGCGGTCCAATCAGCCCCAGCATTTT.